Shown below are 30 T cell receptor beta chains from a single sample sequenced in a study of human T cells and chemical hapten exposure. MiXCR was run by TCRdb on the RACE reads, yielding one entry per CDR3 protein. The sample comprises under 200,000 distinct CDR3 sequences, nearly 30% of which are singletons, and nearly 3% rests with the top ten. Time point described: pre-sensitization, week 0. The treatment is: therapeutic diphenylcyclopropenone sensitization with weekly scalp DPC. The material was whole blood, obtained in connection with sensitization to the hapten diphenylcyclopropenone (DPC). The receptors derive from a woman under 40 with alopecia areata. Some clones in this sample may be carry-over from other donors' samples.

The rearrangement uses TRBV5-1 and TRBJ2-1, with TRBD2 matching over 8 bases. This CDR3 is built from 15 residues. V shed 0 bases and J 6 bases; nucleotides not matched to a gene: 5. In germline, CDR1 is SGHRS, CDR2 YFSETQ. The CDR3 sequence is CASSLAGGPRNEQFF. The CDR3 nucleotides read TGCGCCAGCAGCTTGGCGGGGGGGCCTCGCAATGAGCAGTTCTTC.

This clonotype showed up many times. The chain uses TRBV7-2 and TRBJ2-7; 7 bases line up with TRBD2. Germline CDR1 is SGHTA and CDR2 is FQGNSA. This CDR3 region has 13 residues. Losses at the gene ends were 4 bases for V and 6 bases for J; bases not matched to a gene: 6. CDR3 protein: CASSSGTTREQYF. In nucleotides, the CDR3 is TGTGCCAGCAGCTCCGGGACTACCCGCGAGCAGTACTTC.

The rearrangement uses TRBV12-5 and TRBJ1-1; perhaps TRBD1 as D (5 bases). This CDR3 spans 16 amino acids. Germline-derived CDR1 and CDR2 are LGHNT and FRNRAP. The ends were cut back, 2 bases at V and 5 bases at J, with 18 bases in the middle. CDR3 nucleotides: TGTGCTAGTGGTTTGAGTGTAGGGGTGTTGGGAACTGAAGCTTTCTTT. This gives the protein CASGLSVGVLGTEAFF.

V and J are TRBV6-1 and TRBJ2-5; TRBD1 is a possible D gene (5 bases). Per germline, CDR1 MNHNS and CDR2 SASEGT. With 3 bases removed from V and 5 bases from J, the gap between germline ends came to 10 bases. The CDR3 has 13 amino acids. CDR3 region: CASSESKGETQYF. CDR3 coding DNA: TGTGCCAGCAGTGAGTCGAAGGGGGAGACCCAGTACTTC.

This clonotype was observed a few times. This chain joins TRBV20-1 and TRBJ2-1; no firm D call. Trimming cost V 2 bases and J 0 bases, with 11 bases left between them. CDR1 and CDR2 (germline): DFQATT, SNEGSKA (reference sequence). The CDR3 runs 15 residues. This CDR3 is CSARPLTSSYNEQFF. In nucleotides, the CDR3 is TGCAGTGCTAGACCCCTTACAAGCTCCTACAATGAGCAGTTCTTC.

The rearrangement links TRBV6-6 to TRBJ2-7, with D possibly matching TRBD1 (5 bases). The CDR3 length is 13 residues. V was trimmed by 11 bases and J by 3 bases, leaving 17 bases between them. CDR1 and CDR2 (germline): MNHNY, SVGAGI (reference sequence). CDR3 sequence (DNA): TGTGCCGCCCGACCAGGGTACCTCTACGAGCAGTACTTC. Translating it yields CAARPGYLYEQYF.

This clonotype was detected only a few times. The J gene is TRBJ1-2, the V gene TRBV28; 7 nucleotides agree with TRBD1. The CDR3 is 13 residues long. The germline CDR1 and CDR2 sequences are MDHEN and SYDVKM. V lost 2 bases, J lost 8 bases, and 5 bases stayed unmatched. The CDR3 here is CASSLRTGGGYTF. In nucleotides, the CDR3 is TGTGCCAGCAGTTTACGGACAGGAGGAGGCTACACCTTC.

This chain uses TRBV28 with TRBJ2-7, with D perhaps matching TRBD2 (7 bases). The CDR3 spans 12 residues. From germline, CDR1 is MDHEN and CDR2 SYDVKM. V was cut by 6 bases and J by 6 bases, with 12 bases left in between. The CDR3 DNA follows: TGTGCCAGCAGGAGAAGGGGGGGCGAGCAGTACTTC. This codes for CASRRRGGEQYF.

The chain carries TRBV5-4 and TRBJ2-7; a possible D gene is TRBD1 (6 bases). The CDR3 totals 14 residues. The germline V gene has CDR1 SGHNT and CDR2 YYREEE (reference sequence). Between the trimmed V and J ends, which lost 0 bases and 5 bases, there was a span of 12 bases. The CDR3: CASSLGSGADEQYF. As DNA, the CDR3 is TGTGCCAGCAGCTTGGGTTCAGGGGCTGACGAGCAGTACTTC.

The chain uses TRBV5-4 and TRBJ2-2; D remains ambiguous. Germline CDR1 SGHNT, CDR2 YYREEE (reference sequence). The CDR3 runs to 14 residues. Trimming shortened V by 0 bases and J by 1 base, and 4 bases separated the two germline ends. CDR3 DNA sequence: TGTGCCAGCAGCTTGGTCGTGAACACCGGGGAGCTGTTTTTT. The encoded protein is CASSLVVNTGELFF.

This clonotype was detected once. The junction does not match germline at one end; this may be a read error. This chain connects TRBV7-3 to TRBJ2-2, with D tentatively TRBD1 or TRBD2 (6 bases each). Germline loops: CDR1 SGHTA, CDR2 FQGTGA. There are 16 residues in the CDR3. CDR3 coding DNA: TGTGCCGGCAGCTTAACAGGGCGGGGTAGCGCCGGGGAGCTGTTTTTT. It yields the protein CAGSLTGRGSAGELFF.

The chain uses TRBV29-1 and TRBJ2-3, with D possibly being TRBD1 (5 bases). CDR3 length: 15 amino acids. Germline values: CDR1 SQVTM, CDR2 ANQGSEA. With 4 bases removed from V and 2 bases from J, the gap between germline ends came to 16 bases. The CDR3 is CSVGGSGSYTDTQYF. CDR3 DNA: TGCAGCGTTGGGGGCTCAGGTAGCTACACAGATACGCAGTATTTT.

The chain couples TRBV7-9 to TRBJ2-7, with no clear D. Trimming stripped 3 bases from V and 5 bases from J, with 5 bases between. The CDR3 totals 11 residues. Germline V gene data show CDR1 as SEHNR and CDR2 as FQNEAQ (reference sequence). CDR3 DNA: TGTGCCAGCAGCTTTCAAAACGAGCAGTACTTC. Residues: CASSFQNEQYF.

The chain combines TRBV20-1 with TRBJ1-4; D may be TRBD1 (6 bases). CDR1 DFQATT and CDR2 SNEGSKA come from the germline V gene (reference sequence). This CDR3 region has 14 residues. V was cut by 0 bases and J by 10 bases, with 15 bases left in between. This CDR3 reads CSARDAGAVRKLFF. Written as DNA, the CDR3 is TGCAGTGCTAGAGATGCAGGGGCGGTACGAAAACTGTTTTTT.

The rearrangement joins TRBV10-3 to TRBJ2-7; D is perhaps TRBD1 or TRBD2 (5 bases each). V dropped 3 bases and J dropped 4 bases, with 10 bases sitting between them. Germline CDR1 is ENHRY and CDR2 is SYGVKD. The CDR3 is 13 residues long. The CDR3: CAISETEGYEQYF. CDR3 bases: TGTGCCATCAGTGAAACTGAGGGGTACGAGCAGTACTTC.

The chain employs TRBV4-3 and TRBJ2-3; TRBD2 matches at 10 bases. Trimming cost V 2 bases and J 4 bases; bases outside gene matches: 6. Germline V CDR1 and CDR2: LGHNA, YSLEER. This CDR3 is built from 16 residues. CDR3 amino acids: CASSQRVAGGSDTQYF. The CDR3 nucleotides read TGCGCCAGCAGCCAACGGGTAGCGGGAGGTTCAGATACGCAGTATTTT.

The gene calls are TRBV28 and TRBJ1-1; 7 bases fit TRBD1. Germline V gene data show CDR1 as MDHEN and CDR2 as SYDVKM. With 1 base clipped from V and 8 bases from J, the junction kept 1 base outside the gene matches. The CDR3 has 12 residues. The CDR3: CASSLLQGEAFF. The CDR3 nucleotides read TGTGCCAGCAGTTTATTACAGGGGGAAGCTTTCTTT.

The rearrangement links TRBV20-1 to TRBJ2-1; D could derive from TRBD1 or TRBD2 (6 bases each). This CDR3 has 16 residues. V was cut by 0 bases and J by 4 bases, with 16 bases left in between. The germline CDR1 and CDR2 sequences are DFQATT and SNEGSKA (reference sequence). The CDR3 spells CSARDFLGGGYNEQFF. CDR3 nucleotide sequence: TGCAGTGCTAGAGATTTTCTCGGGGGCGGGTACAATGAGCAGTTCTTC.

The V call is TRBV5-1, the J call TRBJ1-6; D remains ambiguous. Germline V CDR1 and CDR2: SGHRS, YFSETQ. Trimming removed 0 bases at V and 13 bases at J, with 14 bases between. CDR3 length equals 14 residues. The CDR3 coding sequence is TGCGCCAGCAGCTTGGATTCGGTGCGGTCCCCCCTCCACTTT. Protein: CASSLDSVRSPLHF.

The rearrangement links TRBV12-3 or TRBV12-4 to TRBJ1-3, with D unclear. The CDR3 has 13 amino acids. V was shortened by 2 bases and J by 3 bases, with 5 bases between the two germline ends. CDR3 protein: CASSLLFGNTIYF. CDR3 bases: TGTGCCAGCAGTTTATTGTTTGGAAACACCATATATTTT.

The chain joins TRBV12-3 or TRBV12-4 to TRBJ2-1, with D uncertain. This CDR3 has 14 amino acids. V dropped 6 bases and J dropped 2 bases, with 11 bases sitting between them. The CDR3 DNA sequence: TGTGCCAGCAGGCGTACGGGCGCCTACAATGAGCAGTTCTTC. It yields the protein CASRRTGAYNEQFF.

The V and J genes are TRBV20-1 and TRBJ1-1; 11 nucleotides align to TRBD1. The trim removed 6 bases at V and 0 bases at J, leaving 6 bases unmatched. The V gene's germline CDR1 is DFQATT and CDR2 SNEGSKA (reference sequence). This CDR3 has 15 amino acids. Written as DNA, the CDR3 is TGCAGTGCCCCCGGACAGGGGGCATTGAACACTGAAGCTTTCTTT. It codes for CSAPGQGALNTEAFF.

The chain employs TRBV28 and TRBJ2-3; possibly TRBD1 or TRBD2 for D (5 bases each). V lost 5 bases and J lost 3, with 21 bases in between. Germline V gives CDR1 MDHEN, CDR2 SYDVKM. The CDR3 covers 17 residues. CDR3 residues: CASSADSPGPNTDTQYF. The DNA of the CDR3 is TGTGCCAGCAGTGCAGACTCGCCGGGACCTAATACAGATACGCAGTATTTT.

This clonotype was found a few times. The V call is TRBV29-1, the J call TRBJ2-3; TRBD2 matches at 13 bases. Trimming cost V 4 bases and J 2 bases; bases outside gene matches: 9. The germline gives CDR1 SQVTM, CDR2 ANQGSEA. The CDR3 is 17 residues long. The CDR3 DNA follows: TGCAGCGTTGGAAGACTAGCGGGAGGCACTCCCACAGATACGCAGTATTTT. Residues: CSVGRLAGGTPTDTQYF.

The chain is built from TRBV7-9 and TRBJ1-1; no definite D call. The germline V gene encodes CDR1 SEHNR and CDR2 FQNEAQ (reference sequence). V was trimmed by 5 bases and J by 8 bases, leaving 12 bases between them. This CDR3 has 12 amino acids. Here the CDR3 reads CASSRAGGEAFF. CDR3 in DNA: TGTGCCAGCAGCCGGGCCGGTGGGGAAGCTTTCTTT. The entire variable domain, with the rest obtained from reference TRBV7-9 and TRBJ1-1, is as follows: DTGVSQNPRHKITKRGQNVTFRCDPISEHNRLYWYRQTLGQGPEFLTYFQNEAQLEKSRLLSDRFSAERPKGSFSTLEIQRTEQGDSAMYLCASSRAGGEAFFGQGTRLTVV.

This clonotype has more than one count but fewer than ten. The chain is built from TRBV12-3 or TRBV12-4 and TRBJ1-4; 8 bases match TRBD1. Germline trimming cut 4 bases from V and 5 bases from J; bases unmatched to any gene: 9. This CDR3 comprises 16 residues. CDR3 loop: CASSSELRTGNEKLFF. The DNA of the CDR3 is TGTGCCAGCAGTTCCGAACTCCGGACAGGGAATGAAAAACTGTTTTTT.

The V call is TRBV20-1, the J call TRBJ2-7; D tentatively reads TRBD1 or TRBD2 (5 bases each). The CDR3 covers 15 residues. Germline V lookup: CDR1 DFQATT, CDR2 SNEGSKA (reference sequence). The V end was cut by 0 bases, the J end by 6 bases, with 18 bases between. CDR3 sequence reads: CSARDLRDQAPEQYF. CDR3 in DNA: TGCAGTGCTAGAGACCTCCGGGACCAAGCCCCCGAGCAGTACTTC.

The chain employs TRBV28 and TRBJ2-7; 9 bases map to TRBD2. Germline values: CDR1 MDHEN, CDR2 SYDVKM. J was trimmed by 2 bases and V by 7 bases; bases with no gene match: 9. The CDR3 extends over 15 amino acids. The CDR3 DNA sequence: TGTGCCAGCACCCCGGCGGGAGGGGCGGCCTACGAGCAGTACTTC. Translation gives CASTPAGGAAYEQYF.

This clonotype was seen at least ten times. J is TRBJ2-7 and V is TRBV4-1; D is ambiguous. From germline, CDR1 is MGHRA and CDR2 YSYEKL. V lost 1 base, J lost 3 bases, and 10 bases lay in between. This CDR3 spans 14 amino acids. The CDR3 region has the DNA TGCGCCAGCAGCCAAGCCCGGAGTATCTACGAGCAGTACTTC. Protein product: CASSQARSIYEQYF.

The chain is built from TRBV28 and TRBJ1-2; D is unresolved. Looked up from germline, CDR1 is MDHEN and CDR2 is SYDVKM. The CDR3 is made up of 14 amino acids. V lost 8 bases and J 0 bases, leaving 13 bases between the germline ends. CDR3 DNA: TGTGCCAGCCGCGAGGGCGGATCTAACTATGGCTACACCTTC. Encoded protein: CASREGGSNYGYTF.